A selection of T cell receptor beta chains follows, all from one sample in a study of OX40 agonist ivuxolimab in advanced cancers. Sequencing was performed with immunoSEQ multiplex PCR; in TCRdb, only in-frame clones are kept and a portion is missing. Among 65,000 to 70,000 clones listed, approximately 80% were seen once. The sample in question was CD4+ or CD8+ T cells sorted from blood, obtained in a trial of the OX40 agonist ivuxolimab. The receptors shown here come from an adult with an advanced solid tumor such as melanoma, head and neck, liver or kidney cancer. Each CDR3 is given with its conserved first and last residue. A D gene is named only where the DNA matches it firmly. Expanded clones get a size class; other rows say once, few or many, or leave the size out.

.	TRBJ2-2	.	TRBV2	TGTGCCAGCAAGTCCAGGTGGGCCGGGGAGCTGTTTTTT	CASKSRWAGELFF
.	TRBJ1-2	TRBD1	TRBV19	TGTGCCAGTAGTACGGGACAGAACTATGGCTACACCTTC	CASSTGQNYGYTF
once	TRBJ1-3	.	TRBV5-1	TGCGCCAGCAGCCCCGACGGTGGCTCTGGAAACACCATATATTTT	CASSPDGGSGNTIYF
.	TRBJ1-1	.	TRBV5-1	TGCGCCAGCAGCTTAGGTGGGCAGGAGAACACTGAAGCTTTCTTT	CASSLGGQENTEAFF
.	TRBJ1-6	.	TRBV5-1	TGCGCCAGCAGCTTGGCCTCAGGGGTGAATTCACCCCTCCACTTT	CASSLASGVNSPLHF
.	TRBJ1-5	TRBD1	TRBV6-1	TGTGCCAGCACTCCGGACAGGGTGAGCAATCAGCCCCAGCATTTT	CASTPDRVSNQPQHF
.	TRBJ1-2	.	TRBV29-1	TGCAGCGTCCGGGACGGCTATGGCTACACCTTC	CSVRDGYGYTF
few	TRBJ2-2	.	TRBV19	TGTGCCAGTAGCCCAACTCGGGGGATAGGCGGGGAGCTGTTTTTT	CASSPTRGIGGELFF
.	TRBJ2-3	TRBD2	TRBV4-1	TGCGCCAGCAGCCAAGGGCGGGAGACCGTGGGGCAGTATTTT	CASSQGRETVGQYF
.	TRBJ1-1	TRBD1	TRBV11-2	TGTGCCAGCAGCTCACAGGGGAGTCAAACTGAAGCTTTCTTT	CASSSQGSQTEAFF
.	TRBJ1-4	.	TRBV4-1	TGCGCCAGCAGCCAAGACCCCCGGGGCCGCGGTGAAAAACTGTTTTTT	CASSQDPRGRGEKLFF
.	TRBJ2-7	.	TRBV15	TGTGCCACTTCCTTGGTGGACGAGCAGTACTTC	CATSLVDEQYF
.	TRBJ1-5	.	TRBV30	TGTGCCTGGAGTGTTAAGACAGGTCAGCCCCAGCATTTT	CAWSVKTGQPQHF
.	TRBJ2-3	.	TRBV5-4	TGTGCCAGCCAAGCCCGGGCTACAGATACGCAGTATTTT	CASQARATDTQYF
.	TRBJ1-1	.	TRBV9	TGTGCCAGCAGCCCCCGGGGGGGTAACACCATGAACACTGAAGCTTTCTTT	CASSPRGGNTMNTEAFF
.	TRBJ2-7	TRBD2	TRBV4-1	TGCGCCAGCAGCCGGCTAGCGGGAGGAAGCTCCTACGAGCAGTACTTC	CASSRLAGGSSYEQYF
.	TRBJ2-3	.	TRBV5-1	TGCGCCAGCCGCAGGGCGGGTGCAGATACGCAGTATTTT	CASRRAGADTQYF
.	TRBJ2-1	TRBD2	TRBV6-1	TGTGCCAGCAGTCCGGGACTAGCGGGCTTGGGGTTCTTC	CASSPGLAGLGFF
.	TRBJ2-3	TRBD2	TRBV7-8	TGTGCCAGCAACAAAGAGGGGGTTACGCGGGAGGAGATAGATACGCAGTATTTT	CASNKEGVTREEIDTQYF
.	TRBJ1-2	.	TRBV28	TGTGCCAGCAGTTTCCAGGGCCGCTATGGCTACACCTTC	CASSFQGRYGYTF
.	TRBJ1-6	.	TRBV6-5	TGTGCCAGCAGGGGGAGCTCCTATAATTCACCCCTCCACTTT	CASRGSSYNSPLHF
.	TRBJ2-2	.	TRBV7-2	TGTGCCAGCAGCGCGGGCCACATCACCGGGGAGCTGTTTTTT	CASSAGHITGELFF
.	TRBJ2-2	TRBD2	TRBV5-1	TGCGCCAGCAGCTCCCGACTAGCGGGGGGGCCGAACACCGGGGAGCTGTTTTTT	CASSSRLAGGPNTGELFF
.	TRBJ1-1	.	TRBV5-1	TGCGCCAGCAGCTTCCCCGGGGGGGCGAACACTGAAGCTTTCTTT	CASSFPGGANTEAFF
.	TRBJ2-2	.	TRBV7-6	TGTGCCAGCAGCTTATCCGGGGGCAACGGCGGGGAGCTGTTTTTT	CASSLSGGNGGELFF
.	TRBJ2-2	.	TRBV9	TGTGCCAGCACCATAGCGGATAACACCGGGGAGCTGTTTTTT	CASTIADNTGELFF
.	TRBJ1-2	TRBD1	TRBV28	TGTGCCAGCAGGCCAGGACAGGGGTTTCGTGGCTACACCTTC	CASRPGQGFRGYTF
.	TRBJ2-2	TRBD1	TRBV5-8	TGTGCCAGCAGCTTCGGGACAGGGAGGAACACCGGGGAGCTGTTTTTT	CASSFGTGRNTGELFF
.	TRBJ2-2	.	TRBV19	TGTGCCAGTAGTTGGGCAGGAAACACCGGGGAGCTGTTTTTT	CASSWAGNTGELFF
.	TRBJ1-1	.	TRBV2	TGTGCCAGCAGTGAGGTCCCCTGGAACACTGAAGCTTTCTTT	CASSEVPWNTEAFF
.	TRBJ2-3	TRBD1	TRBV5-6	TGTGCCAGCAGCTTGTTGGGACAGAGCACAGATACGCAGTATTTT	CASSLLGQSTDTQYF
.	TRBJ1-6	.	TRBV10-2	TGCGCCAGCAGTGAGCGGGCCATTTCACCCCTCCACTTT	CASSERAISPLHF
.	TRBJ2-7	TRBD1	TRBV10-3	TGTGCCATCAGTGACTTACAGGGGGCCTACGAGCAGTACTTC	CAISDLQGAYEQYF
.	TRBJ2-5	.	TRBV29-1	TGCAGCGTTGGAGGCGGGGCCAGCCGAGAGACCCAGTACTTC	CSVGGGASRETQYF
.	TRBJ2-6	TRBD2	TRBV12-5	TGTGCTAGTGGTTTGGTACGGGGGGGCGCTGGGGCCAACGTCCTGACTTTC	CASGLVRGGAGANVLTF
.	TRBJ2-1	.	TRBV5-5	TGTGCCAGCAGCTCAAGCGGACTGGGTGAGCAGTTCTTC	CASSSSGLGEQFF
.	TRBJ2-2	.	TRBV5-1	TGCGCCAGCAGCTTGGAGGGCACCGGGGAGCTGTTTTTT	CASSLEGTGELFF
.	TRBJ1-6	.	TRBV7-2	TGTGCCAGCAGCTTAGTCGGGTATTCACCCCTCCACTTT	CASSLVGYSPLHF